This entry lists 2 T cell receptor beta chains sequenced from one sample in a study of T cell responses to AZD1222 COVID-19 vaccine. TCRdb's copy holds only in-frame clones and misses some; the assay was immunoSEQ multiplex PCR. The table lists over 100,000 clones, 70% to 90% of them singletons. The material sequenced was peripheral blood, taken on day 0 of AZD1222 vaccination. Receptors were obtained from an adult in good health.

The chain joins TRBV2 to TRBJ1-2; TRBD1 matches at 10 bases. The CDR3 sequence is 14 residues long. V was clipped by 6 bases and J by 7 bases; unmatched bases: 8. Germline CDR1 and CDR2: SNHLY and FYNNEI. Here the CDR3 reads CASRGTGDGGGYTF. The CDR3 nucleotides are TGTGCCAGCAGGGGGACAGGGGACGGCGGTGGCTACACCTTC.

CDR3 sequence (DNA): TGTGCCAGCAGCCTGGACGGGAACTCTGGAAACACCATATATTTT. Amino acids: CASSLDGNSGNTIYF. J is TRBJ1-3 and V is TRBV9; no definite D call. V lost 4 bases to trimming and J lost 0 bases, with 11 bases between them. Germline V CDR1 and CDR2: SGDLS, YYNGEE. The length of the CDR3 is 15 residues.